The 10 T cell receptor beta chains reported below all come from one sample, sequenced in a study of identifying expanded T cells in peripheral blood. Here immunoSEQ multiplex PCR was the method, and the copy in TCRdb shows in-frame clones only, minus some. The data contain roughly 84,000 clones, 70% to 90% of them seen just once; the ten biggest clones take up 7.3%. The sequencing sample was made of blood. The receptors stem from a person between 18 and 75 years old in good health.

This CDR3 is CAISKGTGGFNEQFF. The CDR3 nucleotides are TGTGCCATCAGTAAAGGGACAGGGGGCTTCAATGAGCAGTTCTTC. The chain is built from TRBV10-3 and TRBJ2-1; TRBD1 aligns across 12 bases. Trimming took 5 bases from V and 6 from J; bases not matched to a gene: 5. The germline CDR1 and CDR2 sequences are ENHRY and SYGVKD. CDR3 length: 15 amino acids.

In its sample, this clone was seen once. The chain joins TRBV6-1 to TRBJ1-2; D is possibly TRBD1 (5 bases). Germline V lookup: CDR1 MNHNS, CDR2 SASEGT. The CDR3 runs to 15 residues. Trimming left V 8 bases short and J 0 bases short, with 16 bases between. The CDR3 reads CASPGPYKANYGYTF. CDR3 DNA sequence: TGTGCCAGCCCAGGGCCCTACAAAGCTAACTATGGCTACACCTTC.

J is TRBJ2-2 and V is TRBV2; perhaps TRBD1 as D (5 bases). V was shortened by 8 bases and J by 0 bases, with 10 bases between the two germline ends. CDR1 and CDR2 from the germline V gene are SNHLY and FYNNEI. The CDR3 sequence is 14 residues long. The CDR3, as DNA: TGTGCCAGCCATATGACAGCGAACACCGGGGAGCTGTTTTTT. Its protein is CASHMTANTGELFF.

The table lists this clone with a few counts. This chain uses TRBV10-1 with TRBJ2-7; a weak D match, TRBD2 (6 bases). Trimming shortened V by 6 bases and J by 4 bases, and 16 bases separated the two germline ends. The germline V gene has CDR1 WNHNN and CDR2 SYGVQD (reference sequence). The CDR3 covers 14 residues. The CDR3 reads CASRGPRERYEQYF. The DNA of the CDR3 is TGCGCCAGCAGAGGACCTCGGGAGCGGTACGAGCAGTACTTC.

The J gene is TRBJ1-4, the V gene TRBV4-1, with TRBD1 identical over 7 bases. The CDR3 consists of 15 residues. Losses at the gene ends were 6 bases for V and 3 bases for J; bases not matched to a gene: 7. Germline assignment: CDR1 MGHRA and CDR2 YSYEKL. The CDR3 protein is CASRRTGQPNEKLFF. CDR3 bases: TGCGCCAGCAGGCGCACGGGACAGCCTAATGAAAAACTGTTTTTT.

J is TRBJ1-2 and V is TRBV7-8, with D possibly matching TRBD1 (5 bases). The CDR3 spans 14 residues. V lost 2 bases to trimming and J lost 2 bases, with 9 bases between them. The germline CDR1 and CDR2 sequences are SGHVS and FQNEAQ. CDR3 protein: CASSLTRGNYGYTF. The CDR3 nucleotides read TGTGCCAGCAGCTTAACCCGGGGGAACTATGGCTACACCTTC.

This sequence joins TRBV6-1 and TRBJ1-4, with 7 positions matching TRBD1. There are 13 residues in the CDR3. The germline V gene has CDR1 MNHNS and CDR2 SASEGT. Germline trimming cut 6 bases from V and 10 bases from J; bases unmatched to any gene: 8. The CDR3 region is CASRSRQGGKLFF. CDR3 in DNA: TGTGCCAGCAGATCCCGACAGGGCGGAAAACTGTTTTTT.

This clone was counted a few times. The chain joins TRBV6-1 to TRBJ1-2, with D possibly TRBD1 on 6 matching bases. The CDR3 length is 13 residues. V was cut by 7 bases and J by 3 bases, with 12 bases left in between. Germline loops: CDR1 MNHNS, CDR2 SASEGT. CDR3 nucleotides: TGTGCCAGCAACCCCAGGGGATACTATGGCTACACCTTC. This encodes CASNPRGYYGYTF.

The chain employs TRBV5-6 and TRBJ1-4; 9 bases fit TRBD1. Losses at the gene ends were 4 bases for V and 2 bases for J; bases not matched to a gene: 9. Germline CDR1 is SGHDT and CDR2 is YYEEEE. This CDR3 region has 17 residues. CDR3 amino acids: CASSRTGTGITNEKLFF. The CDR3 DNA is TGTGCCAGCAGCAGGACCGGGACAGGGATTACTAATGAAAAACTGTTTTTT.

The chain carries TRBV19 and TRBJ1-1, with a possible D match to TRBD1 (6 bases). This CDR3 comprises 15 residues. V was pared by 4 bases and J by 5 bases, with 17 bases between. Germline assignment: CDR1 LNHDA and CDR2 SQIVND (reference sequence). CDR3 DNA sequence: TGTGCCAGTAGTAAGACATTGACAGGACGTACTGAAGCTTTCTTT. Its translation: CASSKTLTGRTEAFF.